These 17 T cell receptor beta chains were all obtained from the same sample, sequenced in a study of T cell responses to AZD1222 COVID-19 vaccine. Generated by immunoSEQ multiplex PCR, the TCRdb table keeps only in-frame clones and is missing some. This sample has 100,000 or so clones, with approximately 89% found just once. The sample was peripheral blood, taken 28 days after the second AZD1222 dose. These receptors came from an adult who received the AZD1222 COVID-19 vaccine.

J is TRBJ2-5 and V is TRBV30, with 7 bases fitting TRBD1. Looked up from germline, CDR1 is GTSNPN and CDR2 is SVGIG (reference sequence). This CDR3 spans 15 amino acids. The J segment lost 0 bases and the V segment lost 2 bases, leaving 6 bases of the junction unmatched. The CDR3 here is CAWSPSTGYQETQYF. The CDR3, as DNA: TGTGCCTGGAGTCCCTCGACAGGGTACCAAGAGACCCAGTACTTC.

The V gene is TRBV5-1, the J gene TRBJ1-6; unclear D gene. Germline CDR1 reads SGHRS; CDR2 reads YFSETQ. Trimming left V 3 bases short and J 3 bases short, with 16 bases between. The CDR3 runs to 17 residues. The CDR3 sequence is CASSSGSQSHYNSPLHF. CDR3 sequence (DNA): TGCGCCAGCAGCTCTGGGTCTCAGAGCCACTATAATTCACCCCTCCACTTT.

The chain joins TRBV7-8 to TRBJ2-3; 11 bases match TRBD2. The CDR3 contains 18 residues. The V gene end was trimmed by 1 base and the J gene end by 4 bases; junction bases not matched to a gene: 10. Germline lookup yields CDR1 SGHVS and CDR2 FQNEAQ. CDR3 sequence reads: CASSLGGSSGRRPDTQYF. The CDR3, as DNA: TGTGCCAGCAGCTTAGGCGGCTCTAGCGGGAGGAGGCCAGATACGCAGTATTTT.

The chain combines TRBV7-6 with TRBJ1-1; the D gene is possibly TRBD1 (5 bases). The CDR3 sequence is 15 residues long. The V and J ends lost 4 bases and 1 base respectively, with 13 bases between them. Germline CDR1 and CDR2: SGHVS and FNYEAQ. The DNA for the CDR3 is TGTGCCAGCAGCTCAGAGGACACGCGGAACACTGAAGCTTTCTTT. It encodes CASSSEDTRNTEAFF.

The V and J genes are TRBV7-3 and TRBJ2-3; D is undetermined. This CDR3 region has 15 residues. Between the trimmed V and J ends, which lost 2 bases and 0 bases, there was a span of 9 bases. Per the germline V gene, CDR1 is SGHTA and CDR2 is FQGTGA. The CDR3 nucleotides read TGTGCCAGCAGCTTAGGCGGAGAAAGCACAGATACGCAGTATTTT. Its translation: CASSLGGESTDTQYF.

This clone was observed a single time. This chain uses TRBV2 with TRBJ2-1, with D perhaps TRBD1 (5 bases). Germline V gene sequence: CDR1 SNHLY, CDR2 FYNNEI. There are 15 residues in the CDR3. Trimming pared 3 bases from V and 9 bases from J, leaving 18 bases between. In nucleotides, the CDR3 is TGTGCCAGCAGTGACAGGGCCCGGGTTCTATTTGAGCAGTTCTTC. Protein product: CASSDRARVLFEQFF.

The rearrangement uses TRBV7-2 and TRBJ2-7; D is unclear. Germline CDR1 and CDR2: SGHTA and FQGNSA. V was trimmed by 4 bases and J by 5 bases, leaving 15 bases between them. The CDR3 contains 14 residues. CDR3 loop: CASSSRDRANEQYF. The CDR3 nucleotides read TGTGCCAGCAGCTCCCGCGATAGAGCTAACGAGCAGTACTTC.

Only one count was recorded for this clone. The J gene is TRBJ1-2, the V gene TRBV5-1; D uncertain. Germline CDR1 and CDR2: SGHRS and YFSETQ. V dropped 4 bases and J dropped 2 bases, with 12 bases sitting between them. The CDR3 length is 14 residues. Here the CDR3 reads CASSKMVGNYGYTF. The CDR3 nucleotides read TGCGCCAGCAGCAAGATGGTAGGGAACTATGGCTACACCTTC. Together with reference TRBV5-1 and TRBJ1-2, the CDR3 gives the full variable domain: KAGVTQTPRYLIKTRGQQVTLSCSPISGHRSVSWYQQTPGQGLQFLFEYFSETQRNKGNFPGRFSGRQFSNSRSEMNVSTLELGDSALYLCASSKMVGNYGYTFGSGTRLTVV.

This chain connects TRBV6-1 to TRBJ1-3; D possibly corresponds to TRBD1 (5 bases). V lost 4 bases and J lost 0, with 13 bases in between. This CDR3 spans 16 amino acids. CDR1 MNHNS and CDR2 SASEGT come from the germline V gene. The CDR3, as DNA: TGTGCCAGCAGTGCGCTGGACACGCACTCTGGAAACACCATATATTTT. Protein: CASSALDTHSGNTIYF.

This chain links TRBV19 with TRBJ1-6, with D perhaps matching TRBD1 (6 bases). There are 15 residues in the CDR3. Germline lookup yields CDR1 LNHDA and CDR2 SQIVND (reference sequence). V gave up 6 bases and J gave up 8 bases, with 17 bases separating them. In DNA form, the CDR3 reads TGTGCCAGTAGAGGCCTGGGGGGCCCAGATTCACCCCTCCACTTT. Residues: CASRGLGGPDSPLHF. The variable domain in full, with the rest retrieved from reference TRBV19 and TRBJ1-6, is DGGITQSPKYLFRKEGQNVTLSCEQNLNHDAMYWYRQDPGQGLRLIYYSQIVNDFQKGDIAEGYSVSREKKESFPLTVTSAQKNPTAFYLCASRGLGGPDSPLHFGNGTRLTVT.

The chain has TRBV6-1 and TRBJ1-6; D is unresolved. V was cut by 3 bases and J by 7 bases, with 10 bases left in between. The germline gives CDR1 MNHNS, CDR2 SASEGT. The CDR3 loop spans 14 amino acids. Written as DNA, the CDR3 is TGTGCCAGCAGTGAGAGAATTTACAATTCACCCCTCCACTTT. Amino acid sequence: CASSERIYNSPLHF.

The chain links TRBV5-4 to TRBJ1-2, with D perhaps TRBD1 (5 bases). There are 15 residues in the CDR3. Germline V gives CDR1 SGHNT, CDR2 YYREEE (reference sequence). V lost 2 bases to trimming and J lost 4 bases, with 15 bases between them. The CDR3 sequence is CASSLRGGAGYGYTF. The DNA of the CDR3 is TGTGCCAGCAGCTTACGGGGAGGGGCTGGCTATGGCTACACCTTC. Full variable domain (rest looked up from reference TRBV5-4 and TRBJ1-2): ETGVTQSPTHLIKTRGQQVTLRCSSQSGHNTVSWYQQALGQGPQFIFQYYREEENGRGNFPPRFSGLQFPNYSSELNVNALELDDSALYLCASSLRGGAGYGYTFGSGTRLTVV.

The chain joins TRBV30 to TRBJ1-1; D ambiguous. The germline V and J ends were trimmed by 3 bases and 1 base, with 12 bases remaining between them. CDR1 is GTSNPN and CDR2 is SVGIG in the germline V gene (reference sequence). This CDR3 comprises 14 residues. The CDR3 sequence is CAWREPLWNTEAFF. The CDR3 DNA sequence: TGTGCCTGGAGAGAGCCATTATGGAACACTGAAGCTTTCTTT. Supplemented by reference TRBV30 and TRBJ1-1, the full variable domain reads SQTIHQWPATLVQPVGSPLSLECTVEGTSNPNLYWYRQAAGRGLQLLFYSVGIGQISSEVPQNLSASRPQDRQFILSSKKLLLSDSGFYLCAWREPLWNTEAFFGQGTRLTVV.

The chain uses TRBV7-2 and TRBJ2-5; D is uncertain. The CDR3 runs to 12 residues. The V end lost 5 bases, the J end lost 5 bases, and 9 bases lay between the germline ends. Germline-derived CDR1 and CDR2 are SGHTA and FQGNSA. The CDR3 is CASSPSLETQYF. The CDR3 DNA reads as TGTGCCAGCAGCCCAAGTCTTGAGACCCAGTACTTC.

The chain recombines TRBV10-3 with TRBJ1-1; D may be TRBD1 (6 bases). Germline V gene data show CDR1 as ENHRY and CDR2 as SYGVKD. V lost 6 bases, J lost 0 bases, and 8 bases lay in between. The CDR3 is 13 residues long. In DNA, the CDR3 is TGTGCCATCAGGAGGACAGTGAACACTGAAGCTTTCTTT. It codes for CAIRRTVNTEAFF.

The chain combines TRBV6-2 or TRBV6-3 with TRBJ2-2; no reliable D call. The germline CDR1 and CDR2 sequences are MNHEY and SVGEGT. This CDR3 region has 12 residues. V lost 4 bases and J 4 bases, leaving 4 bases between the germline ends. The CDR3 here is CASSFPTGELFF. The CDR3 DNA follows: TGTGCCAGCAGTTTTCCCACCGGGGAGCTGTTTTTT.

This chain uses TRBV19 with TRBJ1-3, with 7 nucleotides matching TRBD1. The germline V gene encodes CDR1 LNHDA and CDR2 SQIVND (reference sequence). The V and J ends lost 3 bases and 0 bases, in that order; junction bases with no gene match: 8. The CDR3 sequence is 17 residues long. The CDR3 here is CASSIGWTGVSGNTIYF. The DNA of the CDR3 is TGTGCCAGTAGTATTGGGTGGACAGGCGTCTCTGGAAACACCATATATTTT. The full variable domain, rest sourced from reference TRBV19 and TRBJ1-3, is DGGITQSPKYLFRKEGQNVTLSCEQNLNHDAMYWYRQDPGQGLRLIYYSQIVNDFQKGDIAEGYSVSREKKESFPLTVTSAQKNPTAFYLCASSIGWTGVSGNTIYFGEGSWLTVV.